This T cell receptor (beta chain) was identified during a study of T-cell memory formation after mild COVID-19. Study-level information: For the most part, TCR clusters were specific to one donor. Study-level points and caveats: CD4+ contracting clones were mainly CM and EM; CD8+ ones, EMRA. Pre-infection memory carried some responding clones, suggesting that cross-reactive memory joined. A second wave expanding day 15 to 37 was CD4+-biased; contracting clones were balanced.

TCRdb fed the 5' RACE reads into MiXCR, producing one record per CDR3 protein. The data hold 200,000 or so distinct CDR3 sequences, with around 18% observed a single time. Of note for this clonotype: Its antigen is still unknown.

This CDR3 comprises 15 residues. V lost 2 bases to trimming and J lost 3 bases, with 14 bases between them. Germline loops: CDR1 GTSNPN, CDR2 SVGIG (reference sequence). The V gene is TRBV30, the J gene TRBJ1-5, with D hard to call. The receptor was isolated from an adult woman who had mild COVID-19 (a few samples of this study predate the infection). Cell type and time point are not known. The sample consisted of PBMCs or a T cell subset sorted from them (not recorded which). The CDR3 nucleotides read TGTGCCTGGAGTAGAGGCGAGGCCAACAATCAGCCCCAGCATTTT. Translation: CAWSRGEANNQPQHF.